The 32 T cell receptor beta chains presented below share a single source sample, sequenced in a study of T cell repertoires in cytomegalovirus infection. Each CDR3 protein gets one entry after TCRdb re-called the reads with MiXCR. Among roughly 280,000 distinct CDR3 sequences listed, 22% were seen once. Their antigens are not known. This specimen consisted of cultured PBMCs, obtained from culture after CMV antigen stimulation. All receptors come from a human donor in good health (CMV status not recorded). Some clones in this sample may be carry-over from other donors' samples.

A few counts support this clonotype. The chain couples TRBV30 to TRBJ2-3, with D hard to call. The CDR3 has 14 amino acids. Trimming shortened V by 4 bases and J by 2 bases, and 13 bases separated the two germline ends. Germline V CDR1 and CDR2: GTSNPN, SVGIG (reference sequence). The CDR3 protein is CAWTRAAITDTQYF. The DNA of the CDR3 is TGTGCCTGGACCAGAGCAGCTATCACAGATACGCAGTATTTT.

The sample holds a few counts of this clonotype. The V gene is TRBV10-3, the J gene TRBJ2-1, with D possibly being TRBD2 (5 bases). This CDR3 spans 15 amino acids. Trimming stripped 0 bases from V and 8 bases from J, with 14 bases between. Germline V gives CDR1 ENHRY, CDR2 SYGVKD. The CDR3 protein is CAISESLGVQDEQFF. The CDR3 DNA is TGTGCCATCAGTGAGTCGTTGGGAGTTCAGGATGAGCAGTTCTTC.

This clonotype has ten or more counts. The chain employs TRBV12-3 or TRBV12-4 and TRBJ2-1; D remains ambiguous. The CDR3 runs to 12 residues. V was pared by 7 bases and J by 6 bases, with 10 bases between. The DNA for the CDR3 is TGTGCCAGCACCCCATGGCGCAATGAGCAGTTCTTC. It encodes CASTPWRNEQFF.

A few counts support this clonotype. The chain is built from TRBV6-2 or TRBV6-3 and TRBJ2-7, with a possible D match to TRBD1 (5 bases). The CDR3 totals 14 residues. The germline V gene encodes CDR1 MNHEY and CDR2 SVGEGT. The germline V and J ends were trimmed by 0 bases and 2 bases, with 8 bases remaining between them. CDR3 sequence: CASSYSWTTYEQYF. The CDR3 bases are TGTGCCAGCAGTTACTCTTGGACAACCTACGAGCAGTACTTC.

This clonotype appeared a few times. V is TRBV6-5 and J is TRBJ2-1; 7 bases match TRBD2. Per the germline V gene, CDR1 is MNHEY and CDR2 is SVGAGI. J was trimmed by 2 bases and V by 0 bases; bases with no gene match: 4. This CDR3 comprises 16 residues. The CDR3 here is CASSYSGGATYNEQFF. Written as DNA, the CDR3 is TGTGCCAGCAGTTACTCGGGAGGGGCGACCTACAATGAGCAGTTCTTC.

This clonotype was counted many times. The chain uses TRBV19 and TRBJ2-7, with 9 bases aligning to TRBD2. CDR3 size: 14 residues. The ends lost 5 bases at V and 9 bases at J; junction bases unmatched: 11. Germline values: CDR1 LNHDA, CDR2 SQIVND (reference sequence). In nucleotides, the CDR3 is TGTGCCAGTAGTCCAGGAGGGACTAGCAAAGTGCAGTACGTC. Its protein is CASSPGGTSKVQYV.

This clonotype has at least ten counts. CDR3 residues: CASSLGLAGGYEQYF. CDR3 DNA: TGTGCCAGCAGCTTGGGACTAGCGGGAGGTTACGAGCAGTACTTC. The rearrangement uses TRBV7-2 and TRBJ2-7; 15 bases align to TRBD2. The ends lost 3 bases at V and 4 bases at J; junction bases unmatched: 1. The CDR3 contains 15 residues. Germline assignment: CDR1 SGHTA and CDR2 FQGNSA.

This clonotype was counted between two and nine times. V usage is TRBV29-1 and J usage is TRBJ2-3; D assignment may be TRBD1 or TRBD2 (6 bases each). CDR1 and CDR2 (germline): SQVTM, ANQGSEA. The CDR3 has 11 amino acids. Trimming pared 6 bases from V and 8 bases from J, leaving 12 bases between. The chain's CDR3 is CSVSGATTQYF. The CDR3, as DNA: TGCAGCGTATCGGGGGCCACTACGCAGTATTTT.

The chain combines TRBV28 with TRBJ1-5; 7 bases are shared with TRBD1. Germline V gene data show CDR1 as MDHEN and CDR2 as SYDVKM. The CDR3 extends over 16 amino acids. The junction had 4 bases not matched to a gene; V was cut back by 2 bases and J by 0 bases. DNA of the CDR3: TGTGCCAGCAGTTTACGGGACAGATATAGCAATCAGCCCCAGCATTTT. Encoded protein: CASSLRDRYSNQPQHF.

Comment on this clonotype: With a much larger clone just one base away, this may be a read error. The chain uses TRBV11-1 and TRBJ2-1; 8 bases are shared with TRBD1. V was pared by 5 bases and J by 3 bases, with 6 bases of the junction left unmatched. Germline CDR1 reads SGHAT; CDR2 reads FQDESV (reference sequence). The CDR3 has 15 residues. In DNA, the CDR3 is TGTGCCAGCAGCACCGGGACAGGACTCTACAATGAGCAGTTCTTC. Its protein product is CASSTGTGLYNEQFF.

This clonotype has a count of ten or more. The V gene is TRBV7-2, the J gene TRBJ2-3; 12 bases are a match to TRBD2. Trimming took 5 bases from V and 4 from J; bases not matched to a gene: 7. The CDR3 covers 16 residues. Germline lookup yields CDR1 SGHTA and CDR2 FQGNSA. CDR3 in amino acids: CASSPRLAGESDTQYF. The CDR3 DNA reads as TGTGCCAGCAGCCCGAGACTAGCGGGAGAGTCAGATACGCAGTATTTT.

In this sample, this clonotype turned up a few times. CDR3 amino acids: CSMTGSSYEQYF. The CDR3 DNA reads TGCAGCATGACAGGTTCCTCCTACGAGCAGTACTTC. The chain carries TRBV20-1 and TRBJ2-7; possible D gene TRBD1, 6 bases. This CDR3 comprises 12 residues. In germline, CDR1 is DFQATT, CDR2 SNEGSKA (reference sequence).

This clonotype was detected many times. The CDR3 DNA is TGTGCCAGCAGCCAATCCAGGGTTGGCGGGACCCAGTACTTC. As protein: CASSQSRVGGTQYF. This sequence joins TRBV7-2 and TRBJ2-5; a weak D match, TRBD1 (5 bases). V shed 5 bases and J shed 7 bases, with 17 bases lying between them. The CDR3 totals 14 residues. Germline loops: CDR1 SGHTA, CDR2 FQGNSA.

The table lists this clonotype with a few counts. The J gene is TRBJ2-3, the V gene TRBV10-3, with TRBD2 identical over 8 bases. V was clipped by 6 bases and J by 3 bases; unmatched bases: 11. Germline loops: CDR1 ENHRY, CDR2 SYGVKD. The CDR3 has 16 amino acids. CDR3 bases: TGTGCCATCAGCCGCTCCAGCGGGAGCGATACAGATACGCAGTATTTT. Its translation is CAISRSSGSDTDTQYF.

Only a few counts were recorded for this clonotype. The chain recombines TRBV19 with TRBJ1-5, with 7 bases fitting TRBD1. This CDR3 is 16 amino acids long. CDR1 LNHDA and CDR2 SQIVND come from the germline V gene (reference sequence). V gave up 7 bases and J gave up 3 bases; unmatched junction bases: 12. For the CDR3, the DNA is TGTGCCAGTAATTGGGGCCCGGGACAGAACAATCAGCCCCAGCATTTT. As protein: CASNWGPGQNNQPQHF. Complete variable domain (other parts from reference TRBV19 and TRBJ1-5): DGGITQSPKYLFRKEGQNVTLSCEQNLNHDAMYWYRQDPGQGLRLIYYSQIVNDFQKGDIAEGYSVSREKKESFPLTVTSAQKNPTAFYLCASNWGPGQNNQPQHFGDGTRLSIL.

This clonotype was observed at least ten times. The CDR3 nucleotides are TGTGCCAGCAGCTTATCCCGGGGGCCTAATGAAAAACTGTTTTTT. Its translation is CASSLSRGPNEKLFF. The rearrangement joins TRBV7-8 to TRBJ1-4, with a possible D match to TRBD1 (6 bases). Trimming took 2 bases from V and 3 from J, leaving 10 bases between them. The CDR3 runs 15 residues. Germline loops: CDR1 SGHVS, CDR2 FQNEAQ.

This clonotype showed up just a few times. The rearrangement uses TRBV6-1 and TRBJ2-1; the match to TRBD2 covers 8 bases. The CDR3 runs to 14 residues. Germline trimming cut 6 bases from V and 9 bases from J; bases unmatched to any gene: 10. Germline V gene lookup returns CDR1 MNHNS and CDR2 SASEGT. The CDR3 loop reads CASSGGGYLGEQFF. In DNA, the CDR3 is TGTGCCAGCAGCGGGGGGGGGTACCTAGGTGAGCAGTTCTTC.

This clonotype has at least ten counts. The chain combines TRBV6-1 with TRBJ1-1; no reliable D call. Trimming left V 2 bases short and J 2 bases short, with 9 bases between. CDR1 is MNHNS and CDR2 is SASEGT in the germline V gene. The CDR3 has 14 residues. The CDR3 nucleotides are TGTGCCAGCAGTGAACCTCAACTAAACACTGAAGCTTTCTTT. This codes for CASSEPQLNTEAFF.

This clonotype showed up just once. The gene calls are TRBV9 and TRBJ2-1, with D hard to call. This CDR3 is 19 amino acids long. Trimming took off 2 bases at V and 5 bases at J, with 26 bases between the two ends. CDR1 and CDR2 (germline): SGDLS, YYNGEE. The CDR3 sequence: CASSVDPGNSLGKNNEQFF. DNA of the CDR3: TGTGCCAGCAGCGTGGACCCTGGCAATTCCCTGGGGAAGAACAATGAGCAGTTCTTC.

The rearrangement links TRBV12-3 or TRBV12-4 to TRBJ2-3; D is unclear. V was shortened by 7 bases and J by 2 bases, with 10 bases between the two germline ends. The CDR3 consists of 13 residues. The CDR3 DNA reads as TGTGCCAGCAAAAGGACGGCCACAGATACGCAGTATTTT. This gives the protein CASKRTATDTQYF.

This clonotype was detected ten times or more. The chain carries TRBV20-1 and TRBJ2-1; 16 bases map to TRBD2. The CDR3 is made up of 18 amino acids. Germline CDR1 DFQATT, CDR2 SNEGSKA (reference sequence). J gave up 6 bases and V 6 bases, and 14 bases lay outside the gene matches. The CDR3 coding sequence is TGCAGTGCAGGGACTAGCGGGAGGGCGGGGCTCCTACGCAATGAGCAGTTCTTC. Protein sequence: CSAGTSGRAGLLRNEQFF.

This clonotype was counted at least ten times. V and J are TRBV4-1 and TRBJ2-3, with TRBD2 matching over 9 bases. Germline lookup yields CDR1 MGHRA and CDR2 YSYEKL. The CDR3 loop spans 18 amino acids. V was clipped by 6 bases and J by 3 bases; unmatched bases: 16. CDR3 protein: CASRAQERVAGDTDTQYF. CDR3 nucleotide sequence: TGCGCCAGCAGGGCCCAAGAAAGGGTAGCGGGAGATACAGATACGCAGTATTTT.

The V call is TRBV27, the J call TRBJ2-7; TRBD1 matches at 10 bases. From germline, CDR1 is MNHEY and CDR2 SMNVEV (reference sequence). Trimming removed 4 bases from V and 2 bases from J; junction bases left unmatched: 17. The CDR3 sequence is 19 residues long. CDR3 sequence reads: CASSSPGTGEKSWPYEQYF. CDR3 nucleotides: TGTGCCAGCAGTTCCCCCGGGACAGGGGAAAAATCTTGGCCCTACGAGCAGTACTTC.

There are a few counts of this clonotype. V and J are TRBV7-2 and TRBJ2-5, with 9 positions matching TRBD2. CDR1 and CDR2 from the germline V gene are SGHTA and FQGNSA. V was clipped by 4 bases and J by 2 bases; unmatched bases: 5. This CDR3 spans 15 amino acids. The CDR3 reads CASSSEREVQETQYF. In DNA form, the CDR3 reads TGTGCCAGCAGCTCTGAGCGGGAGGTTCAAGAGACCCAGTACTTC.

This clonotype came up many times. The chain combines TRBV7-2 with TRBJ1-1; 8 nucleotides match TRBD1. The CDR3 runs 15 residues. Germline CDR1 reads SGHTA; CDR2 reads FQGNSA. The V and J ends lost 6 bases and 5 bases, in that order; junction bases with no gene match: 11. The CDR3: CASSSLQGAGTEAFF. The CDR3 DNA follows: TGTGCCAGCAGTTCCCTCCAGGGGGCGGGGACTGAAGCTTTCTTT.

This clonotype was seen many times. V and J are TRBV7-6 and TRBJ2-1; the D call may be TRBD1 or TRBD2 (5 bases each). CDR1 and CDR2 from the germline V gene are SGHVS and FNYEAQ. Trimming took 1 base from V and 9 from J, leaving 10 bases between them. CDR3 length equals 13 residues. The CDR3 nucleotides read TGTGCCAGCAGCTTAGGAGGGGATGGTGAGCAGTTCTTC. It yields the protein CASSLGGDGEQFF.

This chain links TRBV2 with TRBJ2-5, with TRBD1 matching over 9 bases. The CDR3 runs 14 residues. Germline assignment: CDR1 SNHLY and CDR2 FYNNEI. V shed 3 bases, J shed 3 bases, and the junction held 2 bases outside the gene matches. CDR3 nucleotide sequence: TGTGCCAGCAGTGAGCGGACAGGGGAAGAGACCCAGTACTTC. It specifies CASSERTGEETQYF.

The chain couples TRBV6-5 to TRBJ2-1, with 12 bases matching TRBD2. The CDR3 runs to 16 residues. Per the germline V gene, CDR1 is MNHEY and CDR2 is SVGAGI. V lost 5 bases, J lost 7 bases, and 9 bases stayed unmatched. CDR3: CASSTRRLAGANEQFF. The CDR3 coding sequence is TGTGCCAGCAGTACCCGTCGACTAGCGGGAGCGAATGAGCAGTTCTTC.

In regard to this clonotype: At one end the junction does not follow the germline gene, possibly because of a read error. The DNA for the CDR3 is TGTGCCCGTAGTATTGGCTCTGGGTTTGGGAACACTGAAGCTTTCTTT. Amino acids: CARSIGSGFGNTEAFF. This chain joins TRBV19 and TRBJ1-1; D call uncertain. The V gene's germline CDR1 is LNHDA and CDR2 SQIVND (reference sequence). The CDR3 spans 16 residues.

The chain couples TRBV11-3 to TRBJ2-5; D perhaps matches TRBD2 (5 bases). Trimming shortened V by 0 bases and J by 4 bases, and 12 bases separated the two germline ends. CDR3 length: 15 residues. Germline CDR1 is SGHNT and CDR2 is YENEEA. CDR3 protein: CASSLDGTEGETQYF. CDR3 in DNA: TGTGCCAGCAGCTTAGACGGCACCGAGGGAGAGACCCAGTACTTC.

The rearrangement joins TRBV9 to TRBJ1-1; D remains ambiguous. Germline CDR1 and CDR2: SGDLS and YYNGEE. This CDR3 has 15 amino acids. The ends were cut back, 3 bases at V and 0 bases at J, with 12 bases in the middle. CDR3 residues: CASSADGYLNTEAFF. The CDR3 DNA follows: TGTGCCAGCAGCGCCGATGGTTATTTGAACACTGAAGCTTTCTTT.

V gene TRBV2 combines with J gene TRBJ1-2; TRBD1 aligns across 8 bases. The CDR3 length is 15 residues. In germline, CDR1 is SNHLY, CDR2 FYNNEI. The V gene end was trimmed by 5 bases and the J gene end by 4 bases; junction bases not matched to a gene: 9. The CDR3 DNA is TGTGCCAGCAGTTTTCCAGGGGGCCGTGGCTATGGCTACACCTTC. Protein sequence: CASSFPGGRGYGYTF.